This entry describes one TCR beta chain. The antigen remains undetermined. These data are taken from a study of response to subunit inactivated influenza vaccine. A single record per CDR3 protein comes from TCRdb applying MiXCR to the RT-PCR reads. The sample consists of roughly 670,000 distinct CDR3 sequences, 12% to 15% of them appearing once. Study-level results: That few new T cells are recruited by each seasonal influenza vaccination was the authors' suggestion.

The TCR was taken from a middle-aged man who received an inactivated influenza vaccine. The sequenced sample was PBMCs from blood, obtained 14 to 15 days before vaccination.

CDR3 nucleotides: TGTGCCAGCAGTTTAATGGCTAGCGGGAGACAAGATACGCAGTATTTT. Protein product: CASSLMASGRQDTQYF. This rearrangement joins TRBV12-3 or TRBV12-4 to TRBJ2-3; 10 nucleotides line up with TRBD2. With V trimmed by 2 bases and J by 5 bases, 7 bases remained unmatched. The CDR3 covers 16 residues.